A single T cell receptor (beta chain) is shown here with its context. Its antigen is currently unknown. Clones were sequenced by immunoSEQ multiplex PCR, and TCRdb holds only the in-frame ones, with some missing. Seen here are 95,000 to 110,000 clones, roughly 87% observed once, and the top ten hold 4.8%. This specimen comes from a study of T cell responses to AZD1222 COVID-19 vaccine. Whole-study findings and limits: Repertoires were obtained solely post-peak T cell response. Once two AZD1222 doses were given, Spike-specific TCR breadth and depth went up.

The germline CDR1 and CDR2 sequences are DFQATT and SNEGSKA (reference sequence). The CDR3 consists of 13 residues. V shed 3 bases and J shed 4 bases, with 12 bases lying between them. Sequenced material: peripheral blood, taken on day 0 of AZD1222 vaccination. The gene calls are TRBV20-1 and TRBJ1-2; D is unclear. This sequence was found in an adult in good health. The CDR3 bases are TGCAGTGCTAGTAAGGCGGGATTCTATGGCTACACCTTC. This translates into CSASKAGFYGYTF.